The clone carrying this T cell receptor (beta chain) was detected a few times. What it binds is not known. This sample was included in a study of response to subunit inactivated influenza vaccine. V gave up 5 bases and J gave up 2 bases, with 14 bases separating them. CDR3 length: 15 amino acids. CDR1 is SEHNR and CDR2 is FQNEAQ in the germline V gene (reference sequence). TCRdb reanalysed the RT-PCR reads using MiXCR and keeps one entry per CDR3 protein. The data hold more than 700,000 distinct CDR3 sequences, with approximately 22% observed a single time. Notes on the study in general: Authors suggested few new T cells are recruited by each seasonal influenza vaccination.

The sample was PBMCs from blood, taken about 5 days after vaccination. The chain carries TRBV7-9 and TRBJ2-3; D is perhaps TRBD1 or TRBD2 (6 bases each). The source is a man aged 45-65 years who received an inactivated influenza vaccine. CDR3 loop: CASSTGGGYTDTQYF. CDR3 coding DNA: TGTGCCAGCAGCACCGGGGGCGGATACACAGATACGCAGTATTTT.